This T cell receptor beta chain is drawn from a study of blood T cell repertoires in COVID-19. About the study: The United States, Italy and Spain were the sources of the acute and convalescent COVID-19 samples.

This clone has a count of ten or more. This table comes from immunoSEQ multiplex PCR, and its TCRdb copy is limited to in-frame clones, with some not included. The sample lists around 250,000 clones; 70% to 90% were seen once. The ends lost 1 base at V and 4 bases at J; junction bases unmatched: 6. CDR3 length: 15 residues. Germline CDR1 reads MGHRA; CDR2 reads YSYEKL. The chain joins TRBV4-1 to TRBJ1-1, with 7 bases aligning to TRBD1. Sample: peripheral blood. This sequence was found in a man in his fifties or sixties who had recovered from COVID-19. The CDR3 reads CASSQAYRGRTEAFF. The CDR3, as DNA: TGCGCCAGCAGCCAAGCATACAGGGGTCGCACTGAAGCTTTCTTT.